This T cell receptor beta chain came from a study of T cells in Graves' hyperthyroidism and ophthalmopathy. Background on the study: Upon initial diagnosis and before any treatment, peripheral blood was collected.

General study findings and limits: The model foresaw ophthalmopathy a median around 6 months prior to onset.

TCR beta CDR3 region amplification was performed from RNA transcripts. RT-PCR in the first round (using the HTBI primer set) targeted the TCR CDR3. TCRdb reprocessed the multiplex PCR reads via MiXCR and lists one record per CDR3 protein. The sample comprises 530,000 or so distinct CDR3 sequences, roughly 15% of which are singletons, and 15% to 20% rests with the top ten. Exclusion of a patient resulted from uncontrolled infection, other autoimmune disease, pregnancy or lactation. PBMCs stemmed from approximately 10 ml fresh peripheral blood. A word on this clonotype: Its antigen is not identified.

Germline V gene data show CDR1 as SGDLS and CDR2 as YYNGEE. CDR3 length: 14 amino acids. The V end was cut by 3 bases, the J end by 2 bases, with 12 bases between. What was sequenced was blood. V gene TRBV9 combines with J gene TRBJ2-7; maybe TRBD2 (5 bases). The source is a woman between 18 and 30 years old with Graves' ophthalmopathy. The CDR3 spells CASSESGVPYEQYF. As DNA, the CDR3 is TGTGCCAGCAGCGAATCCGGGGTCCCCTACGAGCAGTACTTC.